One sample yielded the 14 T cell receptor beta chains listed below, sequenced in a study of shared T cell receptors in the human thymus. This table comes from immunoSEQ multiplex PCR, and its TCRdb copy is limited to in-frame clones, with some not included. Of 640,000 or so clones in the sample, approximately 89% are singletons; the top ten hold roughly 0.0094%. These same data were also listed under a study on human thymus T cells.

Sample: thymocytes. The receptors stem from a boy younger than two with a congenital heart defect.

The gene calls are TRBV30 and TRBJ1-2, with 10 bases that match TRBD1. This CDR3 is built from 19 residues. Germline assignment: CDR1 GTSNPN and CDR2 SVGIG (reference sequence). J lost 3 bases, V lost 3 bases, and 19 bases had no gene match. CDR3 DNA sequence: TGTGCCTGGAGGCCGATATGGGACAGGGGTTTATGGGGGTACTATGGCTACACCTTC. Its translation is CAWRPIWDRGLWGYYGYTF.

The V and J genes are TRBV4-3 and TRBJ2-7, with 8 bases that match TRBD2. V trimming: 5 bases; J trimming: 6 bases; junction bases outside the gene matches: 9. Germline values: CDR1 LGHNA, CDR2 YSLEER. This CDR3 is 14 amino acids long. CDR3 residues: CASSSRGLAGEQYF. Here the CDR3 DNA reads TGCGCCAGCAGCTCAAGGGGCCTAGCGGGCGAGCAGTACTTC.

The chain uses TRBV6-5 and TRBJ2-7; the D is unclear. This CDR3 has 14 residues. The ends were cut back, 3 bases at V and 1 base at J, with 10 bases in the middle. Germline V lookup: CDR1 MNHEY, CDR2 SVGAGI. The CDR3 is CASSYNSSSYEQYF. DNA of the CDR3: TGTGCCAGCAGTTATAATAGCTCTTCCTACGAGCAGTACTTC.

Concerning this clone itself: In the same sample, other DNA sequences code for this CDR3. In nucleotides, the CDR3 is TGTGCCAGCAGTCCGGACAGATATAGCAATCAGCCCCAGCATTTT. Amino acids: CASSPDRYSNQPQHF. This chain connects TRBV28 to TRBJ1-5, with a tentative D call TRBD1 (6 bases). The CDR3 contains 15 residues. Germline V gene lookup returns CDR1 MDHEN and CDR2 SYDVKM. The V end lost 5 bases, the J end lost 0 bases, and 11 bases lay between the germline ends.

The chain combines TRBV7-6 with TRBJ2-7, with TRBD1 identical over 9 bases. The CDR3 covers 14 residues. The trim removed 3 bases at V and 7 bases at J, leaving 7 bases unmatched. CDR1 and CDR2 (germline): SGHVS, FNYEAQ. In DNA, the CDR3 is TGTGCCAGCAGCTTGGGGGACAGGGTGGTAGAGCAGTACTTC. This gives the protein CASSLGDRVVEQYF.

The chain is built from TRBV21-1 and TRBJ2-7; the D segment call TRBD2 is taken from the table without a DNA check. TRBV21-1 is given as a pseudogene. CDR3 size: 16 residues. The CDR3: CASSKDGTSATYEQYF. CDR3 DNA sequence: TGTGCCAGCAGCAAAGATGGGACTAGCGCTACCTACGAGCAGTACTTC.

The CDR3 protein is CASRQQGYEQYF. The CDR3, as DNA: TGTGCCAGCAGGCAACAGGGCTACGAGCAGTACTTC. The chain uses TRBV25-1 and TRBJ2-7, with D perhaps matching TRBD1 (6 bases). Germline V gene lookup returns CDR1 MGHDK and CDR2 SYGVNS. The CDR3 has 12 residues. Trimming removed 6 bases at V and 3 bases at J, with 9 bases between.

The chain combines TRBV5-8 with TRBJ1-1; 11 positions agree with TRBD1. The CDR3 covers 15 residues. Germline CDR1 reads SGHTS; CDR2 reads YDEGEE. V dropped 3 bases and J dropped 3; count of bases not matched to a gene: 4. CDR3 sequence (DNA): TGTGCCAGCAGCTGCCCGGGACAGGGGGACACTGAAGCTTTCTTT. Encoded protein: CASSCPGQGDTEAFF. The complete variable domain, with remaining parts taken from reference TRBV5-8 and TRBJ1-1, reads EAGVTQSPTHLIKTRGQQATLRCSPISGHTSVYWYQQALGLGLQFLLWYDEGEERNRGNFPPRFSGRQFPNYSSELNVNALELEDSALYLCASSCPGQGDTEAFFGQGTRLTVV.

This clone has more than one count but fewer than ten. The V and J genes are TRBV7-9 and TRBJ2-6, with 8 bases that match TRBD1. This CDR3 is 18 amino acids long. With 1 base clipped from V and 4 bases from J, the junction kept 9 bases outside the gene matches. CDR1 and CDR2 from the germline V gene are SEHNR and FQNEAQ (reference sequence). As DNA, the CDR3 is TGTGCCAGCAGCTTAGGTCAGGGGGCGGTGCGGGGGGCCAACGTCCTGACTTTC. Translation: CASSLGQGAVRGANVLTF.

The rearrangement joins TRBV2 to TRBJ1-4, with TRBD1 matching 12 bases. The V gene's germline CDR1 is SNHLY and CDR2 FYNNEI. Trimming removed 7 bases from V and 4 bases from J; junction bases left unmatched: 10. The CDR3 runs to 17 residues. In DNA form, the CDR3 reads TGTGCCAGCACCCCCGGGACAGGGGGCGCGGGTAATGAAAAACTGTTTTTT. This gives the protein CASTPGTGGAGNEKLFF.

CDR3 region: CASTGTEAFF. Here the CDR3 DNA reads TGTGCCAGCACGGGGACTGAAGCTTTCTTT. This sequence joins TRBV2 and TRBJ1-1, with D hard to call. The CDR3 contains 10 residues. The V gene's germline CDR1 is SNHLY and CDR2 FYNNEI. V was shortened by 7 bases and J by 5 bases, with 5 bases between the two germline ends.

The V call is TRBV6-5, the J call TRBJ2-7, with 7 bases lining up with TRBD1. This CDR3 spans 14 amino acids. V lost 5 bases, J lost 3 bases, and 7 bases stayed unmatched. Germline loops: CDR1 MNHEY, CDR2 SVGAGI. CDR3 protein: CASSTDRVVYEQYF. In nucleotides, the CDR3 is TGTGCCAGCAGTACAGACAGGGTCGTCTACGAGCAGTACTTC.

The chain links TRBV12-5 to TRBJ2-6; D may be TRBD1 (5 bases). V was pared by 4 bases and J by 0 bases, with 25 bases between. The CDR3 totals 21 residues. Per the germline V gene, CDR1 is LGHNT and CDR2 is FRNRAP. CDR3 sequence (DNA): TGTGCTAGTGGTTACCATCGGCCTCTTGGGCAGGGCGGCTCTGGGGCCAACGTCCTGACTTTC. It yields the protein CASGYHRPLGQGGSGANVLTF.

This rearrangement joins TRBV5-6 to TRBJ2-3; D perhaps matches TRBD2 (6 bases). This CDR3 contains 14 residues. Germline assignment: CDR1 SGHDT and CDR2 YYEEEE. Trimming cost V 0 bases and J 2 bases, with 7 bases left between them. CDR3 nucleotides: TGTGCCAGCAGCTTGGGCGGGGCCACAGATACGCAGTATTTT. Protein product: CASSLGGATDTQYF.